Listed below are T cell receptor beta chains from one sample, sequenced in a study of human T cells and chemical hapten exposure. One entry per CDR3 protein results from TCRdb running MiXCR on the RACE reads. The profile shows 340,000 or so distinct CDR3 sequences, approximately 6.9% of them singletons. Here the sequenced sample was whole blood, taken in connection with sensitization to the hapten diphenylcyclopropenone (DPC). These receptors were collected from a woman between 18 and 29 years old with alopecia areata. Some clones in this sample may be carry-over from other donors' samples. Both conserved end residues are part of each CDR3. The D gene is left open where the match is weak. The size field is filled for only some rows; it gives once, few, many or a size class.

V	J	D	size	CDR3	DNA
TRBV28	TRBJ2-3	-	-	CASSSTGTGSTDTQYF	TGTGCCAGCAGTTCAACCGGGACCGGCTCCACAGATACGCAGTATTTT
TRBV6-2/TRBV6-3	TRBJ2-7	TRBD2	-	CASRKTSGGYEQYF	TGTGCCAGCAGAAAGACTAGCGGGGGTTACGAGCAGTACTTC
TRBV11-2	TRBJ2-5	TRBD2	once	CASTPGLRGAGQETQYF	TGTGCCAGCACCCCGGGCCTGCGGGGGGCCGGGCAAGAGACCCAGTACTTC
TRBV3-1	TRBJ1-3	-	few	CASSQGEFSGNTIYF	TGTGCCAGCAGCCAAGGGGAATTCTCTGGAAACACCATATATTTT
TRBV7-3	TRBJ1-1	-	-	CASSLTFRPLEAFF	TGTGCCAGCAGCTTAACGTTCAGGCCCCTTGAAGCTTTCTTT
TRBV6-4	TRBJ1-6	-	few	CASPPHASNRTYNSPLHF	TGTGCCAGTCCGCCCCACGCAAGCAACAGGACCTATAATTCACCCCTCCACTTT
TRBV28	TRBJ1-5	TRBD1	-	CASSFRIRGLSYGNQPQHF	TGTGCCAGCAGTTTTCGGATTAGGGGGCTGTCGTATGGCAATCAGCCCCAGCATTTT
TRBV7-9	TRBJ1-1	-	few	CASSLEGLVAFF	TGTGCCAGCAGCTTAGAGGGGCTCGTGGCTTTCTTT
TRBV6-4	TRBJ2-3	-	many	CASSSGGQDTQYF	TGTGCCAGCAGCTCGGGGGGCCAAGATACGCAGTATTTT
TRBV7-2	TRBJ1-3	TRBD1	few	CASSRQGAEAGNTIYF	TGTGCCAGCAGCCGACAGGGAGCGGAGGCCGGAAACACCATATATTTT
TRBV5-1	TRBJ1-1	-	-	CASSFGQDMNTEAFF	TGCGCCAGCAGCTTTGGACAAGACATGAACACTGAAGCTTTCTTT
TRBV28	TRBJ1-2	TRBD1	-	CASSRGQEFGYTF	TGTGCCAGCAGCCGGGGACAGGAGTTCGGCTACACCTTC
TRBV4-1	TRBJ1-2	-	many	CASSQERTVVNGYTF	TGCGCCAGCAGCCAAGAGCGGACAGTGGTAAACGGCTACACCTTC
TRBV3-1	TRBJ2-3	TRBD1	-	CARGPRRWTGRSSTDTQYF	TGTGCCAGGGGTCCACGAAGATGGACAGGGAGGTCTAGCACAGATACGCAGTATTTT
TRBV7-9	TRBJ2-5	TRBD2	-	CASSDRLAGYETQYF	TGTGCCAGCAGCGACCGACTAGCGGGTTATGAGACCCAGTACTTC
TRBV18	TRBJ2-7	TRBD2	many	CASSGGASGGYEQYF	TGTGCCAGCTCCGGCGGAGCGAGCGGGGGGTACGAGCAGTACTTC
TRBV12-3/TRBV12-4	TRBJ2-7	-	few	CASSLGGRRRREQYF	TGTGCCAGCAGTTTGGGGGGACGGAGGCGGCGGGAGCAGTACTTC
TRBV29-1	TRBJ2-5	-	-	CSVWVRGGEETQYF	TGCAGCGTTTGGGTGAGAGGCGGGGAAGAGACCCAGTACTTC
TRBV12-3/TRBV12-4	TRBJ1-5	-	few	CASSLGAPNQPQHF	TGTGCCAGCAGTTTAGGGGCCCCCAATCAGCCCCAGCATTTT
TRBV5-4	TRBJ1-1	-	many	CASSLGGGQIEAFF	TGTGCCAGCAGCTTGGGAGGCGGACAGATTGAAGCTTTCTTT
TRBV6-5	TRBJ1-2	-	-	CASRETALYGYTF	TGTGCCAGCAGGGAAACAGCTCTATATGGCTACACCTTC
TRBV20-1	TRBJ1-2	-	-	CSAPLRGDQRNDGYTF	TGCAGTGCCCCTCTGAGGGGGGACCAAAGAAACGATGGCTACACCTTC
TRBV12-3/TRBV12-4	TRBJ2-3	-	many	CASSLVPNTDTQYF	TGTGCCAGCAGCTTGGTCCCCAACACAGATACGCAGTATTTT
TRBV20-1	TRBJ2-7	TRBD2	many	CSALPSGGPTYEQYF	TGCAGTGCTCTGCCTAGCGGGGGGCCAACCTACGAGCAGTACTTC
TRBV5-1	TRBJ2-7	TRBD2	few	CASSRGLAGGGGHEQYF	TGCGCCAGCAGCCGAGGACTAGCGGGGGGAGGTGGGCACGAGCAGTACTTC
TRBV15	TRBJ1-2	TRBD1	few	CATSRDRLQGSYGYTF	TGTGCCACCAGCAGAGATCGCCTACAGGGGTCCTATGGCTACACCTTC
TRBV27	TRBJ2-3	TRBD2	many	CASSSAGGPTDTQYF	TGTGCCAGCAGTTCAGCGGGGGGGCCGACAGATACGCAGTATTTT
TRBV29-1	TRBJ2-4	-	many	CSDSELAKNIQYF	TGCAGCGATAGCGAATTAGCCAAAAACATTCAGTACTTC
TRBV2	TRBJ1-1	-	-	CASNKENTEAFF	TGTGCCAGCAATAAGGAGAACACTGAAGCTTTCTTT
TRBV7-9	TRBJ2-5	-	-	CASSFPGQEETQYF	TGTGCCAGCAGCTTTCCGGGACAAGAAGAGACCCAGTACTTC
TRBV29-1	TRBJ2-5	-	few	CSVEPQGGETQYF	TGCAGCGTTGAACCACAGGGCGGAGAGACCCAGTACTTC
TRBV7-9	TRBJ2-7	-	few	CASSSSFFGDGAYEQYF	TGTGCCAGCAGCTCGTCTTTTTTTGGGGACGGAGCCTACGAGCAGTACTTC
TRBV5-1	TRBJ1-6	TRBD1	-	CASRETGDNSPLHF	TGCGCCAGCAGGGAGACAGGGGATAATTCACCCCTCCACTTT
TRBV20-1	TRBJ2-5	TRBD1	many	CSATPTGDQETQYF	TGCAGTGCTACACCGACAGGGGACCAAGAGACCCAGTACTTC
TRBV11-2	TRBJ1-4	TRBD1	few	CASSLGDRANEKLFF	TGTGCCAGCAGCTTAGGGGACAGGGCTAATGAAAAACTGTTTTTT
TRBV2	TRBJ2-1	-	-	CASKSESSYNEQFF	TGTGCCAGCAAGTCTGAAAGCTCCTACAATGAGCAGTTCTTC
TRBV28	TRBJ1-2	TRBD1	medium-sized	CASSFGGTGAGYTF	TGTGCCAGCAGTTTTGGTGGGACAGGTGCTGGCTACACCTTC
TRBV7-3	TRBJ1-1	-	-	CASSPEPVGEAFF	TGTGCCAGCAGCCCCGAACCGGTAGGAGAGGCTTTCTTT
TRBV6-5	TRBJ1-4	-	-	CASSYQEHEKLFF	TGTGCCAGCAGTTATCAGGAACACGAAAAACTGTTTTTT